Below, 27 T cell receptor beta chains from the same sample are listed, as sequenced in a study of CXCR4 blockade with PD-1 therapy in pancreatic cancer. Libraries were prepared by immunoSEQ multiplex PCR; TCRdb keeps only in-frame clonotypes and omits some of them. Among more than 1,500 clones listed, about two fifths were seen once. Material for sequencing was tumor tissue. These receptors all come from a human donor with pancreatic ductal adenocarcinoma.

As for this clone: The junction does not match germline at one end; this may be a read error. The rearrangement uses TRBV29-1 and TRBJ1-5, with D unclear. The germline gives CDR1 SQVTM, CDR2 ANQGSEA. This CDR3 contains 12 residues. The CDR3 region is CSAPPPDQLQHF. The CDR3 DNA reads as TGCAGCGCCCCGCCGCCTGATCAGCTCCAGCATTTT.

This clone was seen only a few times. This chain joins TRBV28 and TRBJ1-6, with 12 positions matching TRBD1. J was trimmed by 9 bases and V by 6 bases; bases with no gene match: 6. The CDR3 has 15 residues. Germline CDR1 is MDHEN and CDR2 is SYDVKM. This chain's CDR3 is CASRTTGQGASPLHF. CDR3 coding DNA: TGTGCCAGCAGAACAACGGGACAGGGGGCTTCACCCCTCCACTTT.

The gene calls are TRBV19 and TRBJ1-4, with 7 bases aligning to TRBD1. Germline V gene lookup returns CDR1 LNHDA and CDR2 SQIVND (reference sequence). The CDR3 length is 16 residues. Trimming cost V 0 bases and J 5 bases; bases outside gene matches: 6. The CDR3 DNA sequence: TGTGCCAGTAGTATAGATCTGAAGGGACAGAATGAAAAACTGTTTTTT. It translates to CASSIDLKGQNEKLFF. Filled out from reference TRBV19 and TRBJ1-4, the complete variable domain reads DGGITQSPKYLFRKEGQNVTLSCEQNLNHDAMYWYRQDPGQGLRLIYYSQIVNDFQKGDIAEGYSVSREKKESFPLTVTSAQKNPTAFYLCASSIDLKGQNEKLFFGSGTQLSVL.

This rearrangement joins TRBV11-3 to TRBJ1-6; maybe TRBD1 (6 bases). V was cut by 3 bases and J by 10 bases, with 16 bases left in between. The CDR3 covers 15 residues. The germline V gene encodes CDR1 SGHNT and CDR2 YENEEA. The CDR3 here is CASSLSAGAKSPLHF. The CDR3 DNA reads as TGTGCCAGCAGCTTGTCAGCAGGGGCGAAGTCACCCCTCCACTTT.

The V call is TRBV19, the J call TRBJ1-1, with D perhaps matching TRBD1 (6 bases). Trimming left V 2 bases short and J 5 bases short, with 6 bases between. This CDR3 comprises 12 residues. Per germline, CDR1 LNHDA and CDR2 SQIVND (reference sequence). The CDR3 DNA sequence: TGTGCCAGTAGTATACAGGGGACTGAAGCTTTCTTT. It yields the protein CASSIQGTEAFF.

About this clone itself: The junction and the germline gene differ at one end; a read error may be behind it. This chain uses TRBV19 with TRBJ2-2; a possible D gene is TRBD2 (6 bases). The germline gives CDR1 LNHDA, CDR2 SQIVND (reference sequence). The CDR3 is made up of 14 amino acids. The CDR3 bases are TGTACCAGTAGCCCGGTCGACGCGGGGGGGGAGCTGTTTTTT. Residues: CTSSPVDAGGELFF.

In DNA form, the CDR3 reads TGTGCCAGCAGAACTAGCGGAGCCTACGAGCAGTACTTC. This translates into CASRTSGAYEQYF. The chain links TRBV14 to TRBJ2-7, with 8 bases matching TRBD2. The CDR3 spans 13 residues. CDR1 and CDR2 from the germline V gene are SGHDN and FVKESK. V lost 6 bases to trimming and J lost 2 bases; unmatched junction nucleotides: 3.

The chain combines TRBV29-1 with TRBJ2-2, with D tentatively TRBD1 or TRBD2 (6 bases each). This CDR3 comprises 16 residues. From germline, CDR1 is SQVTM and CDR2 ANQGSEA. V lost 3 bases to trimming and J lost 5 bases, with 19 bases between them. In nucleotides, the CDR3 is TGCAGCGTTGAGATCGGCCGGGGGCGGTTGACCGGGGAGCTGTTTTTT. Amino acids: CSVEIGRGRLTGELFF.

CDR3 in amino acids: CASRFGYGTSGEQYF. CDR3 DNA: TGTGCCAGCAGATTTGGGTATGGGACTAGCGGCGAGCAGTACTTC. The rearrangement uses TRBV11-3 and TRBJ2-7, with 11 bases lining up with TRBD2. The CDR3 runs 15 residues. Germline CDR1 reads SGHNT; CDR2 reads YENEEA. The trim removed 6 bases at V and 6 bases at J, leaving 10 bases unmatched.

The J gene is TRBJ2-2, the V gene TRBV28, with D tentatively TRBD1 or TRBD2 (5 bases each). The CDR3 runs 14 residues. V lost 6 bases and J lost 4, with 12 bases in between. Germline V gene lookup returns CDR1 MDHEN and CDR2 SYDVKM. CDR3 bases: TGTGCCAGCAGCCCGCCGGGGCCCACCGGGGAGCTGTTTTTT. Protein product: CASSPPGPTGELFF.

In this sample, this clone is medium-sized. The J gene is TRBJ2-5, the V gene TRBV11-3, with D unresolved. Germline lookup yields CDR1 SGHNT and CDR2 YENEEA. Between the trimmed V and J ends, which lost 5 bases and 5 bases, there was a span of 15 bases. The CDR3 length is 14 residues. This CDR3 is CASSLRVEEETQYF. Written as DNA, the CDR3 is TGTGCCAGCAGCCTACGGGTCGAAGAGGAGACCCAGTACTTC. The entire variable domain, with the rest obtained from reference TRBV11-3 and TRBJ2-5, is as follows: EAGVVQSPRYKIIEKKQPVAFWCNPISGHNTLYWYLQNLGQGPELLIRYENEEAVDDSQLPKDRFSAERLKGVDSTLKIQPAELGDSAVYLCASSLRVEEETQYFGPGTRLLVL.

This chain uses TRBV18 with TRBJ2-7; D possibly corresponds to TRBD2 (5 bases). V lost 2 bases to trimming and J lost 3 bases, with 8 bases between them. This CDR3 region has 13 residues. The V gene's germline CDR1 is KGHSH and CDR2 LQKENI. CDR3 sequence reads: CASSPNGLYEQYV. CDR3 DNA: TGTGCCAGCTCACCAAATGGACTCTACGAGCAGTACGTC.

This clone is judged medium-sized. V is TRBV6-8 and J is TRBJ2-5; 8 bases are a match to TRBD1. Per germline, CDR1 MNHGY and CDR2 SAAAGT. The V and J ends lost 6 bases and 5 bases, in that order; junction bases with no gene match: 8. The CDR3 extends over 14 amino acids. CDR3 in DNA: TGTGCCAGCAGGCTAGGACAGGGCGGGGAGACCCAGTACTTC. This gives the protein CASRLGQGGETQYF.

In its sample, this clone was seen a few times. The gene calls are TRBV30 and TRBJ1-1, with D unresolved. V was shortened by 0 bases and J by 9 bases, with 17 bases between the two germline ends. The CDR3 totals 14 residues. Germline loops: CDR1 GTSNPN, CDR2 SVGIG (reference sequence). The CDR3 DNA follows: TGTGCCTGGAGTGTATTTTCTTGGCGGAACCAAGCTTTCTTT. Amino acid sequence: CAWSVFSWRNQAFF.

This chain uses TRBV18 with TRBJ2-3; D is ambiguous. The CDR3 is 12 residues long. Trimming pared 4 bases from V and 4 bases from J, leaving 6 bases between. Per germline, CDR1 KGHSH and CDR2 LQKENI. This CDR3 reads CASSQPADTQYF. The CDR3 DNA reads TGTGCCAGCTCACAACCTGCAGATACGCAGTATTTT.

This chain connects TRBV30 to TRBJ2-2; no clear D. Trimming stripped 0 bases from V and 1 base from J, with 9 bases between. From germline, CDR1 is GTSNPN and CDR2 SVGIG (reference sequence). The CDR3 totals 15 residues. The CDR3 DNA sequence: TGTGCCTGGAGTGTACTGGGCGGGAACACCGGGGAGCTGTTTTTT. Its protein is CAWSVLGGNTGELFF.

In this sample, this clone is medium-sized (0.01 to 0.1%). V gene TRBV6-7 combines with J gene TRBJ2-5; possible D gene TRBD2, 7 bases. Being an ORF, TRBV6-7 has a function that is uncertain. V gave up 6 bases and J gave up 0 bases, with 14 bases separating them. The CDR3 spans 15 residues. The DNA of the CDR3 is TGTGCCAGCAGCCCCAAGGGGGGGCACCAAGAGACCCAGTACTTC. Protein sequence: CASSPKGGHQETQYF.

This chain uses TRBV28 with TRBJ1-6; D is undetermined. Trimming pared 3 bases from V and 6 bases from J, leaving 9 bases between. The CDR3 has 14 amino acids. Germline V gene lookup returns CDR1 MDHEN and CDR2 SYDVKM. For the CDR3, the DNA is TGTGCCAGCAGTTTCGGCCTTCCTAATTCACCCCTCCACTTT. This translates into CASSFGLPNSPLHF.

J is TRBJ2-5 and V is TRBV6-8; a weak D match, TRBD2 (6 bases). The CDR3 has 14 residues. Trimming cost V 9 bases and J 2 bases, with 16 bases left between them. The germline gives CDR1 MNHGY, CDR2 SAAAGT. CDR3: CAREGRRTQETQYF. The CDR3 coding sequence is TGTGCCAGGGAGGGGAGGCGTACTCAAGAGACCCAGTACTTC.

The chain employs TRBV18 and TRBJ1-2; D may be TRBD1 (5 bases). The CDR3 totals 13 residues. V shed 5 bases and J shed 5 bases, with 12 bases lying between them. CDR1 is KGHSH, CDR2 LQKENI, per germline. This chain's CDR3 is CASSSDSRYGYTF. As DNA, the CDR3 is TGTGCCAGCTCATCCGACAGTCGGTATGGCTACACCTTC.

The V and J genes are TRBV5-1 and TRBJ2-5, with 7 nucleotides matching TRBD2. The germline gives CDR1 SGHRS, CDR2 YFSETQ. V shed 0 bases and J 5 bases; nucleotides not matched to a gene: 4. The CDR3 has 14 amino acids. This CDR3 is CASSLGTRGETQYF. CDR3 DNA sequence: TGCGCCAGCAGCTTGGGGACTAGAGGGGAGACCCAGTACTTC. Full variable domain (remainder filled in from reference TRBV5-1 and TRBJ2-5): KAGVTQTPRYLIKTRGQQVTLSCSPISGHRSVSWYQQTPGQGLQFLFEYFSETQRNKGNFPGRFSGRQFSNSRSEMNVSTLELGDSALYLCASSLGTRGETQYFGPGTRLLVL.

V gene TRBV23-1 combines with J gene TRBJ2-1, with TRBD1 as a possible D gene (5 bases). TRBV23-1 is recorded as an ORF, its role being uncertain. V lost 6 bases to trimming and J lost 5 bases, with 17 bases between them. The CDR3 extends over 15 amino acids. The CDR3 sequence: CASSQEQGPDNEQFF. The CDR3 bases are TGCGCCAGCAGCCAAGAGCAGGGTCCCGACAATGAGCAGTTCTTC.

This clone is categorized as medium-sized. The chain combines TRBV11-3 with TRBJ2-1; 10 bases are shared with TRBD2. Germline V gene data show CDR1 as SGHNT and CDR2 as YENEEA. This CDR3 has 15 residues. Losses at the gene ends were 5 bases for V and 3 bases for J; bases not matched to a gene: 4. In DNA form, the CDR3 reads TGTGCCAGCAGCCCAGCGGGAGGGAGCTACAATGAGCAGTTCTTC. Translated, it gives CASSPAGGSYNEQFF.

The V gene is TRBV28, the J gene TRBJ1-1; D remains unclear. From germline, CDR1 is MDHEN and CDR2 SYDVKM. There are 14 residues in the CDR3. The ends were cut back, 4 bases at V and 1 base at J, with 10 bases in the middle. For the CDR3, the DNA is TGTGCCAGCAGTTACTTAGGTCAGAACACTGAAGCTTTCTTT. This codes for CASSYLGQNTEAFF. The full variable domain, rest sourced from reference TRBV28 and TRBJ1-1, is DVKVTQSSRYLVKRTGEKVFLECVQDMDHENMFWYRQDPGLGLRLIYFSYDVKMKEKGDIPEGYSVSREKKERFSLILESASTNQTSMYLCASSYLGQNTEAFFGQGTRLTVV.

CDR3 region: CASRRSRPGTGEGGYTF. The DNA for the CDR3 is TGTGCCAGTAGGCGCTCGAGACCCGGGACAGGGGAGGGTGGCTACACCTTC. The chain is built from TRBV19 and TRBJ1-2; 10 bases line up with TRBD1. J gave up 7 bases and V 6 bases, and 17 bases lay outside the gene matches. Germline V gene sequence: CDR1 LNHDA, CDR2 SQIVND (reference sequence). The CDR3 loop spans 17 amino acids. Combining the CDR3 with reference TRBV19 and TRBJ1-2 gives the whole variable domain DGGITQSPKYLFRKEGQNVTLSCEQNLNHDAMYWYRQDPGQGLRLIYYSQIVNDFQKGDIAEGYSVSREKKESFPLTVTSAQKNPTAFYLCASRRSRPGTGEGGYTFGSGTRLTVV.

The CDR3 here is CASSLRGGRQETQYF. The CDR3 DNA follows: TGTGCCAGCAGCTTAAGGGGGGGTCGGCAAGAGACCCAGTACTTC. The J gene is TRBJ2-5, the V gene TRBV11-3, with a weak D call TRBD2 (7 bases). Trimming stripped 2 bases from V and 2 bases from J, with 12 bases between. The CDR3 is made up of 15 amino acids. Germline CDR1 SGHNT, CDR2 YENEEA.

In its sample, this clone was seen once. The J gene is TRBJ2-2, the V gene TRBV18, with 13 bases fitting TRBD2. V lost 9 bases, J lost 6 bases, and 10 bases stayed unmatched. CDR1 is KGHSH, CDR2 LQKENI, per germline. The CDR3 loop spans 16 amino acids. CDR3 loop: CASSAPGLAGSGELFF. The CDR3 DNA sequence: TGTGCCAGTTCAGCACCGGGACTAGCGGGGTCCGGGGAGCTGTTTTTT.